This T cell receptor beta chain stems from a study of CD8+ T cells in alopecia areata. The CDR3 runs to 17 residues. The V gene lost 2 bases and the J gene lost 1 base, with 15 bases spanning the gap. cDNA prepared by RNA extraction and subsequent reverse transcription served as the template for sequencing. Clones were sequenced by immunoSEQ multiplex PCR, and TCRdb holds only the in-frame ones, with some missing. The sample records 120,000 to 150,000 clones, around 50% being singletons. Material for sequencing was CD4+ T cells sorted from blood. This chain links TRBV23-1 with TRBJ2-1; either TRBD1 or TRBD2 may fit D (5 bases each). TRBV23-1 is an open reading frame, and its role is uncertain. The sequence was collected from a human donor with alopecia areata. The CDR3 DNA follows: TGCGCCAGCAGTCAACCCACCGGGGCCCCTTCCTACAATGAGCAGTTCTTC. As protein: CASSQPTGAPSYNEQFF.